This TCR beta chain was documented in a study of T cells in localized non-small cell lung cancer. Comments on this clone: Its antigen remains unidentified.

Study findings and constraints: The highest T cell clonality was in uninvolved adjacent lung, above tumor. Multi-region tumor sequencing was not done, so intratumor heterogeneity could not be excluded.

Atypia-free adjacent lung was sampled at least 2 cm beyond the tumor margin. Only in-frame clones appear in the TCRdb table, and some are missing; sequencing was by immunoSEQ multiplex PCR. The sample holds thousands of clones, under 30% seen once. Trimming cost V 5 bases and J 6 bases, with 14 bases left between them. CDR1 MDHEN and CDR2 SYDVKM come from the germline V gene. The CDR3 totals 14 residues. The rearrangement uses TRBV28 and TRBJ2-1, with D maybe TRBD2 (5 bases). The source was normal lung tissue next to the tumor, collected before any cancer treatment. This receptor was identified in a man between 40 and 69 years old with stage II squamous cell lung carcinoma. The CDR3 coding sequence is TGTGCCAGCAGTATCGGGAATGGGCCCAATGAGCAGTTCTTC. This encodes CASSIGNGPNEQFF.